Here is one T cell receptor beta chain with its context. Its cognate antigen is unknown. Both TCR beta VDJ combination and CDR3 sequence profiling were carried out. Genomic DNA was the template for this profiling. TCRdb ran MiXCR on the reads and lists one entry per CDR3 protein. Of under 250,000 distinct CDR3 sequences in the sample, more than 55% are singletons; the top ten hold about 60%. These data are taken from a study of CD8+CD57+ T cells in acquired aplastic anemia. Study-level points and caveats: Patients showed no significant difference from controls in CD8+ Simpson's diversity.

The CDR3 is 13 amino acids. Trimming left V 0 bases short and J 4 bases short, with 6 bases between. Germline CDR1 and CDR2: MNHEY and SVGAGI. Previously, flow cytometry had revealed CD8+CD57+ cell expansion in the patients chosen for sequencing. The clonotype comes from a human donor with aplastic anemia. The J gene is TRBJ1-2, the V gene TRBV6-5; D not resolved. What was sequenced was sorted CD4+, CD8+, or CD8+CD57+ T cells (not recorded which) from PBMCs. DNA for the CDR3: TGTGCCAGCAGTTACTCGACCCTCTATGGCTACACCTTC. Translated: CASSYSTLYGYTF.